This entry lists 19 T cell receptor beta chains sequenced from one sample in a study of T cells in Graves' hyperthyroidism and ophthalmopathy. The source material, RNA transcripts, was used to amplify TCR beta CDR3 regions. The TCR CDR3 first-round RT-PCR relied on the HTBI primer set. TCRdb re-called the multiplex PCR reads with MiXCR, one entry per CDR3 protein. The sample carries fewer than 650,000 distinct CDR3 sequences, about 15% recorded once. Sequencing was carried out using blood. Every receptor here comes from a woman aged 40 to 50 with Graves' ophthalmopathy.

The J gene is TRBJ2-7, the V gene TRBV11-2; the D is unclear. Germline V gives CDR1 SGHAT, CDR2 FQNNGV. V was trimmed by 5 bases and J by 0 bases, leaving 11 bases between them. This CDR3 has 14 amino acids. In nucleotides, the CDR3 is TGTGCCAGCAGCGACTTTATGAGCTCCTACGAGCAGTACTTC. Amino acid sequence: CASSDFMSSYEQYF.

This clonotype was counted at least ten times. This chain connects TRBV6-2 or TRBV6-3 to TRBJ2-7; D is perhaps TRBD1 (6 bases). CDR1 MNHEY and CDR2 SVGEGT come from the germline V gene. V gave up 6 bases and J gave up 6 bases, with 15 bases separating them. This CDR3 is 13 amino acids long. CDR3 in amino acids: CASRKDSPSEQYF. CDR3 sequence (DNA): TGTGCCAGCAGAAAGGACAGCCCAAGCGAGCAGTACTTC.

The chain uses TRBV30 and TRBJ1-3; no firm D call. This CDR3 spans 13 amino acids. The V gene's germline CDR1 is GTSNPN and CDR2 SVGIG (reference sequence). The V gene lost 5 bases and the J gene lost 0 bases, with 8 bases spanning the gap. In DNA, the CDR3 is TGTGCCTGGGACGCGGGCTCTGGAAACACCATATATTTT. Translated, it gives CAWDAGSGNTIYF.

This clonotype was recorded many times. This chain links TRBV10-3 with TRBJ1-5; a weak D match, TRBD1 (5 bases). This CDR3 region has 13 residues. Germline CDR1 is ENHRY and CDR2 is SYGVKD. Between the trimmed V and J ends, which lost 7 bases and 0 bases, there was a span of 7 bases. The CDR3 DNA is TGTGCCATCACTCAGGGTAGCAATCAGCCCCAGCATTTT. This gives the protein CAITQGSNQPQHF.

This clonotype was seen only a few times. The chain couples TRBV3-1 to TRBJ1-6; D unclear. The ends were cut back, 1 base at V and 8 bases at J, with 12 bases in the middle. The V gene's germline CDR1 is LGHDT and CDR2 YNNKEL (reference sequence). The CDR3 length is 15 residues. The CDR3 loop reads CASSQGQARDSPLHF. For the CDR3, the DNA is TGTGCCAGCAGCCAAGGGCAGGCTCGAGATTCACCCCTCCACTTT.

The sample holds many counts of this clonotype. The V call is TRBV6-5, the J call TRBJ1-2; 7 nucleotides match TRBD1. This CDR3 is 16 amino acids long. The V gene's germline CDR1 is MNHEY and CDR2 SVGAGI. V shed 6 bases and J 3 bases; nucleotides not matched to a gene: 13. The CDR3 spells CASRGLLGRGDYGYTF. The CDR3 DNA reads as TGTGCCAGCAGGGGATTGTTGGGCAGGGGGGACTATGGCTACACCTTC.

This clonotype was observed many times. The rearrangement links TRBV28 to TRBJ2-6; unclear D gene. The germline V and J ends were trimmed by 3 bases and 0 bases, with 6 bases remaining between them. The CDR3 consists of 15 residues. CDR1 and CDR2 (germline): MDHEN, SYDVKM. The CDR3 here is CASSLKGSGANVLTF. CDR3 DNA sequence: TGTGCCAGCAGTTTGAAGGGCTCTGGGGCCAACGTCCTGACTTTC.

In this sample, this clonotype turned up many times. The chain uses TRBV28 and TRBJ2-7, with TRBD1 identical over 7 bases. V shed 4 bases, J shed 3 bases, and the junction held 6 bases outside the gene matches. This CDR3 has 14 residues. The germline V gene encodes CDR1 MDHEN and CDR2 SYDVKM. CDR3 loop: CASSSTGLVYEQYF. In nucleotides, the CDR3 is TGTGCCAGCAGTTCGACAGGGCTGGTCTACGAGCAGTACTTC.

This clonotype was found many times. CDR3 DNA sequence: TGTGCCAGCAGCCCGACAGGGTCAAGCAGCTACACCTTC. It yields the protein CASSPTGSSSYTF. The chain has TRBV7-2 and TRBJ1-2, with 7 positions matching TRBD1. V lost 5 bases to trimming and J lost 9 bases; unmatched junction nucleotides: 9. The CDR3 is 13 residues long. The germline gives CDR1 SGHTA, CDR2 FQGNSA.

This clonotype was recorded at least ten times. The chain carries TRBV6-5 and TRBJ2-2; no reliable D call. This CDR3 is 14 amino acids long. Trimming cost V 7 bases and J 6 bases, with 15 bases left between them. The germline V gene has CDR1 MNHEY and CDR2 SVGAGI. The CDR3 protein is CASKLEPDAGELFF. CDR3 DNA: TGTGCCAGCAAACTCGAGCCCGACGCCGGGGAGCTGTTTTTT.

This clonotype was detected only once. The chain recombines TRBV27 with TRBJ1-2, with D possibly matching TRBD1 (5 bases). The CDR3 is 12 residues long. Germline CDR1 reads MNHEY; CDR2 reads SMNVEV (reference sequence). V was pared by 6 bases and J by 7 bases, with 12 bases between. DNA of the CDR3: TGTGCCAGCAGATCTCAGGGCTCTGGCTACACCTTC. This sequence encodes CASRSQGSGYTF.

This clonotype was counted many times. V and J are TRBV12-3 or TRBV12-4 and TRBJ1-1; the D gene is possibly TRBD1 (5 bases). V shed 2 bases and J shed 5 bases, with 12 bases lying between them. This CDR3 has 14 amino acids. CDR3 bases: TGTGCCAGCAGTTTATGGGGGGATGAGACTGAAGCTTTCTTT. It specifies CASSLWGDETEAFF.

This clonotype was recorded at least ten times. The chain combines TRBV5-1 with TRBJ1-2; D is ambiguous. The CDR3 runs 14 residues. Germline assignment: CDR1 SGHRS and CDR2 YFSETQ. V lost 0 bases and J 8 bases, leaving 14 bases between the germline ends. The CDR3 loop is CASSLDGSLGGYTF. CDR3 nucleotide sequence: TGCGCCAGCAGCTTGGACGGGTCTTTGGGAGGCTACACCTTC.

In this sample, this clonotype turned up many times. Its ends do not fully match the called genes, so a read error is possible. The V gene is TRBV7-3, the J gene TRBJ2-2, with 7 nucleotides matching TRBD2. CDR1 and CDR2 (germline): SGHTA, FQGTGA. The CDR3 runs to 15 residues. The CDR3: CVSSVLAGDTGELFF. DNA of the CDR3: TGTGTCAGCAGCGTACTCGCGGGAGACACCGGGGAGCTGTTTTTT.

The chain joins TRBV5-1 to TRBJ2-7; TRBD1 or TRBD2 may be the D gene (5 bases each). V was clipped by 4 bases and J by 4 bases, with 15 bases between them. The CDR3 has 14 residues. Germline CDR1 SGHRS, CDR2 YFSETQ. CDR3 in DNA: TGCGCCAGCAGCCTCGAGGGGAACTTATACGAGCAGTACTTC. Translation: CASSLEGNLYEQYF.

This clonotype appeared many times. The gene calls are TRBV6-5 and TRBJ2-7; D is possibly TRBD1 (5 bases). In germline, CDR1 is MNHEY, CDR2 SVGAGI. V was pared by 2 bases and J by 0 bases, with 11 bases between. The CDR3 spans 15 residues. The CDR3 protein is CASSYGRQSSYEQYF. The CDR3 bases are TGTGCCAGCAGTTACGGCAGACAGAGCTCCTACGAGCAGTACTTC.

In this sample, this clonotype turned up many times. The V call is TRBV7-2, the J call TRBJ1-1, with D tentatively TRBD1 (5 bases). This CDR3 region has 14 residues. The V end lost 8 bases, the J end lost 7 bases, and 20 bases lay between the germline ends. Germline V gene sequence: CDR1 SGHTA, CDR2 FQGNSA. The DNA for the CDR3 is TGTGCCAGCGGCCGGGACCCCGGATTAGGTGAAGCTTTCTTT. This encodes CASGRDPGLGEAFF.

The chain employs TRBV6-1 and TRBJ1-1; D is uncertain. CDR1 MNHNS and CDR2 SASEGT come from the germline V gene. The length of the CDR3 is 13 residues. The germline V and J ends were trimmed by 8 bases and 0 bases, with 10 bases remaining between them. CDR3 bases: TGTGCCAGCGGACCGCAAGTGAACACTGAAGCTTTCTTT. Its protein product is CASGPQVNTEAFF.

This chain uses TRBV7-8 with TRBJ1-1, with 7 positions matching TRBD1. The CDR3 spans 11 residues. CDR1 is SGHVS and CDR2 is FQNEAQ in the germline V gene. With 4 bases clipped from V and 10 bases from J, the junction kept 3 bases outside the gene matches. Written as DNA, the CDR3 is TGTGCCAGCAGCTGGGGACAGTTAGCTTTCTTT. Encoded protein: CASSWGQLAFF.